This TCR beta chain was sequenced during a study of T-cell memory formation after mild COVID-19. Study outcomes and limitations: SARS-CoV-2 specificity of second-wave clones peaking day 37 was unconfirmed. Prior to infection, memory already included some responding clones, suggesting cross-reactive memory joined.

Germline V gene sequence: CDR1 MNHEY, CDR2 SVGAGI. The CDR3 sequence is 15 residues long. Germline trimming cut 2 bases from V and 13 bases from J; bases unmatched to any gene: 10. This clonotype was picked up a small number of times. Antigen: not known. MiXCR was run by TCRdb on the 5' RACE reads, yielding one entry per CDR3 protein. Among 500,000 to 550,000 distinct CDR3 sequences listed, over 20% were seen once. The receptor's source is an adult woman who had mild COVID-19 (a few samples of this study predate the infection). Cell type and time point are not known. The V and J genes are TRBV6-5 and TRBJ1-6; 8 nucleotides agree with TRBD1. Sequences were obtained from PBMCs or a T cell subset sorted from them (not recorded which). The CDR3 loop is CASSYGTGSLVPLHF. Written as DNA, the CDR3 is TGTGCCAGCAGTTACGGGACAGGATCCTTGGTGCCCCTCCACTTT.